Listed below are T cell receptor beta chains from one sample, sequenced in a study of T cells in localized non-small cell lung cancer. Here immunoSEQ multiplex PCR was the method, and the copy in TCRdb shows in-frame clones only, minus some. The sample carries thousands of clones, roughly 40% recorded once. The specimen was lung tumor tissue, collected before any cancer treatment. The receptors derive from a male donor older than 55 with stage II squamous cell lung carcinoma. Both conserved end residues are part of each CDR3. The D gene is left open where the match is weak. Size is stated for part of the rows, as once, few or many counts, or as a class when the clone is expanded.

v_gene: TRBV9; d_gene: NA; abundance: NA; j_gene: TRBJ1-5; CDR3nt: TGTGCCAGCAGTGAAGAGGCGACCGGCAATCAGCCCCAGCATTTT; CDR3aa: CASSEEATGNQPQHF
v_gene: TRBV6-8; d_gene: NA; abundance: few; j_gene: TRBJ2-7; CDR3nt: TGTGCCAGCAGAGGCGGCAGCGGCTACGAGCAGTACTTC; CDR3aa: CASRGGSGYEQYF
v_gene: TRBV18; d_gene: TRBD1; abundance: NA; j_gene: TRBJ2-5; CDR3nt: TGTGCCAGCTCACCAATAGGGACAGGCCAAGAGACCCAGTACTTC; CDR3aa: CASSPIGTGQETQYF
v_gene: TRBV19; d_gene: NA; abundance: NA; j_gene: TRBJ1-5; CDR3nt: TGTGCCAGTAGCCGTCGGAGCAATCAGCCCCAGCATTTT; CDR3aa: CASSRRSNQPQHF
v_gene: TRBV9; d_gene: TRBD1; abundance: few; j_gene: TRBJ2-3; CDR3nt: TGTGCCAGCAGTGACATAGACAGGGTGGCCGCAGATACGCAGTATTTT; CDR3aa: CASSDIDRVAADTQYF
v_gene: TRBV11-3; d_gene: NA; abundance: few; j_gene: TRBJ2-1; CDR3nt: TGTGCCAGCAGCTTAGGAAGGCGGCCGGATGAGCAGTTCTTC; CDR3aa: CASSLGRRPDEQFF
v_gene: TRBV1; d_gene: NA; abundance: NA; j_gene: TRBJ2-1; CDR3nt: TGCACCAGCAGCCAAGATCCTTTGGGGGGAGGGCCTGGCAATGAGCAGTTCTTC; CDR3aa: CTSSQDPLGGGPGNEQFF
v_gene: TRBV18; d_gene: NA; abundance: NA; j_gene: TRBJ1-2; CDR3nt: TGTGCCAGCTCACCACCACCCGGGGACTATGGCTACACCTTC; CDR3aa: CASSPPPGDYGYTF
v_gene: TRBV18; d_gene: TRBD2; abundance: NA; j_gene: TRBJ2-4; CDR3nt: TGTGCCAGCTCACCCACTAGCGGTCAAAACATTCAGTACTTC; CDR3aa: CASSPTSGQNIQYF
v_gene: TRBV1; d_gene: NA; abundance: few; j_gene: TRBJ1-2; CDR3nt: TGCGCCAGCAGCCAACGTCTACAGGATGGCTACACCTTC; CDR3aa: CASSQRLQDGYTF
v_gene: TRBV11-3; d_gene: NA; abundance: NA; j_gene: TRBJ2-5; CDR3nt: TGTGCCAGCAGTTTGGAGCAGGGAGGTCTAGGGGAGACCCAGTACTTC; CDR3aa: CASSLEQGGLGETQYF
v_gene: TRBV11-3; d_gene: TRBD2; abundance: NA; j_gene: TRBJ2-7; CDR3nt: TGTGCCAGCAGCGGGGGACTAGCGGGAGCCCACGAGCAGTACTTC; CDR3aa: CASSGGLAGAHEQYF
v_gene: TRBV9; d_gene: NA; abundance: NA; j_gene: TRBJ2-5; CDR3nt: TGTGCCAGCAGCGCCAACCCCTCGCGCGGGGCCCAGTACTTC; CDR3aa: CASSANPSRGAQYF
v_gene: TRBV10-2; d_gene: TRBD2; abundance: NA; j_gene: TRBJ2-1; CDR3nt: TGCGCCAGCAAAGCGGGAGTTGCGTACAATGAGCAGTTCTTC; CDR3aa: CASKAGVAYNEQFF
v_gene: TRBV6-8; d_gene: NA; abundance: few; j_gene: TRBJ2-7; CDR3nt: TGTGCCAGCAGTTACATGGGGACGGCCTCCTACGAGCAGTACTTC; CDR3aa: CASSYMGTASYEQYF
v_gene: TRBV15; d_gene: TRBD2; abundance: NA; j_gene: TRBJ2-7; CDR3nt: TGTGCCACCAGCAGACTAGCGGGGCCCTACGAGCAGTACTTC; CDR3aa: CATSRLAGPYEQYF
v_gene: TRBV9; d_gene: NA; abundance: NA; j_gene: TRBJ2-6; CDR3nt: TGTGCCAGCAGCGAGGTTGCGGGGGCCAACGTCCTGACTTTC; CDR3aa: CASSEVAGANVLTF
v_gene: TRBV28; d_gene: NA; abundance: NA; j_gene: TRBJ2-6; CDR3nt: TGTGCCAGCAGTTTATATGGGGCCAACGTCCTGACTTTC; CDR3aa: CASSLYGANVLTF